Listed below are T cell receptor beta chains from one sample, sequenced in a study of T cell repertoires in cytomegalovirus infection. In TCRdb, the reads were re-called with MiXCR into one record per CDR3 protein. This table holds roughly 760,000 distinct CDR3 sequences, roughly 36% found once. The sequenced sample consisted of PBMCs. The receptors shown here come from a human donor in good health (CMV status not recorded). Some clones in this sample may be carry-over from other donors' samples. Both conserved end residues are part of each CDR3. D genes are given only for firm matches. Clone size is stated in some rows and not others, as once, few, many or a class when expanded.

J: TRBJ1-1; V: TRBV6-1; size: few; D: -; CDR3: CATLTGLMNTEAFF; DNA: TGTGCCACCCTGACAGGCCTAATGAACACTGAAGCTTTCTTT
J: TRBJ1-4; V: TRBV6-6; size: -; D: -; CDR3: CASSYYRGPDGPVFF; DNA: TGTGCCAGCAGTTACTATCGCGGGCCAGATGGTCCGGTGTTTTTT
J: TRBJ2-7; V: TRBV7-8; size: -; D: -; CDR3: CASSLAGLRGREQYF; DNA: TGTGCCAGCAGCTTAGCGGGTTTGAGGGGGAGAGAGCAGTACTTC
J: TRBJ1-5; V: TRBV28; size: -; D: TRBD1; CDR3: CASSLNRGDQPQHF; DNA: TGTGCCAGCAGTTTAAACAGGGGCGATCAGCCCCAGCATTTT
J: TRBJ2-7; V: TRBV7-2; size: -; D: -; CDR3: CASSLVGGGPLYEQYF; DNA: TGTGCCAGCAGCTTAGTAGGGGGAGGACCCCTCTACGAGCAGTACTTC
J: TRBJ2-7; V: TRBV19; size: few; D: TRBD1; CDR3: CASSPGQGVNEQYF; DNA: TGTGCCAGTAGTCCGGGACAGGGGGTCAACGAGCAGTACTTC
J: TRBJ1-6; V: TRBV9; size: -; D: -; CDR3: CASSTQGGNSPLHF; DNA: TGTGCCAGCAGCACCCAGGGTGGGAATTCACCCCTCCACTTT
J: TRBJ1-5; V: TRBV7-2; size: many; D: -; CDR3: CASSLLWRVDQPQHF; DNA: TGTGCCAGCAGCTTACTCTGGAGAGTCGATCAGCCCCAGCATTTT
J: TRBJ2-3; V: TRBV7-6; size: few; D: -; CDR3: CASSSNSWTEQYF; DNA: TGTGCCAGCAGCTCAAACTCATGGACAGAGCAGTATTTT
J: TRBJ2-7; V: TRBV28; size: few; D: TRBD1; CDR3: CASRKGGSFYEQYF; DNA: TGTGCCAGCAGAAAAGGGGGCAGCTTCTACGAGCAGTACTTC
J: TRBJ1-5; V: TRBV10-1; size: few; D: -; CDR3: CASSESGSDSYNQPQHF; DNA: TGCGCCAGCAGTGAGTCTGGTTCTGACAGCTACAATCAGCCCCAGCATTTT
J: TRBJ2-5; V: TRBV7-4; size: -; D: -; CDR3: CASSLLGALETQYF; DNA: TGTGCCAGCAGCTTACTGGGGGCTTTGGAGACCCAGTACTTC
J: TRBJ2-5; V: TRBV10-3; size: -; D: TRBD2; CDR3: CAIRPLAEETQYF; DNA: TGTGCCATCAGGCCACTAGCGGAAGAGACCCAGTACTTC
J: TRBJ2-7; V: TRBV7-9; size: -; D: TRBD1; CDR3: CASSYHRDSGYEQYF; DNA: TGTGCCAGCAGCTACCACCGGGACAGTGGATACGAGCAGTACTTC
J: TRBJ2-5; V: TRBV25-1; size: few; D: -; CDR3: CASSEWRDSQETQYF; DNA: TGTGCCAGCAGTGAATGGAGGGACAGCCAAGAGACCCAGTACTTC
J: TRBJ2-5; V: TRBV5-1; size: -; D: -; CDR3: CASSFRGADQETQYF; DNA: TGCGCCAGCAGCTTCCGGGGGGCTGACCAAGAGACCCAGTACTTC
J: TRBJ2-7; V: TRBV7-2; size: many; D: TRBD2; CDR3: CASSRRSGSSGEQYF; DNA: TGTGCCAGCAGCCGCCGCAGCGGGAGCTCGGGTGAGCAGTACTTC
J: TRBJ2-2; V: TRBV7-8; size: few; D: TRBD2; CDR3: CASSPSGLGTGELFF; DNA: TGTGCCAGCAGCCCATCGGGACTAGGTACCGGGGAGCTGTTTTTT
J: TRBJ2-7; V: TRBV7-9; size: few; D: -; CDR3: CASSPDRDYEQYF; DNA: TGTGCCAGCAGCCCCGACAGAGACTACGAGCAGTACTTC
J: TRBJ2-1; V: TRBV9; size: -; D: -; CDR3: CASSVVQGGHEQFF; DNA: TGTGCCAGCAGCGTAGTACAGGGTGGACATGAGCAGTTCTTC
J: TRBJ2-7; V: TRBV28; size: -; D: -; CDR3: CASSPSEATYEQYF; DNA: TGTGCCAGCAGTCCTAGCGAGGCCACCTACGAGCAGTACTTC
J: TRBJ1-1; V: TRBV12-3/TRBV12-4; size: -; D: TRBD1; CDR3: CASSLEGAAEAFF; DNA: TGTGCCAGCAGTCTCGAGGGGGCCGCTGAAGCTTTCTTT
J: TRBJ2-2; V: TRBV27; size: -; D: TRBD1; CDR3: CASSRRQGLTGELFF; DNA: TGTGCCAGCAGTCGTCGACAGGGGCTTACCGGGGAGCTGTTTTTT
J: TRBJ1-2; V: TRBV27; size: -; D: -; CDR3: CASSPRQTWVRGEGYTF; DNA: TGTGCCAGCAGTCCTCGACAGACTTGGGTCCGGGGCGAGGGCTACACCTTC
J: TRBJ1-2; V: TRBV18; size: few; D: -; CDR3: CASSPEAGARGYTF; DNA: TGTGCCAGCTCACCAGAAGCAGGGGCGCGGGGCTACACCTTC
J: TRBJ1-1; V: TRBV20-1; size: -; D: TRBD1; CDR3: CSARGIQGANTEAFF; DNA: TGCAGTGCTAGAGGTATACAGGGGGCGAACACTGAAGCTTTCTTT
J: TRBJ1-3; V: TRBV28; size: -; D: -; CDR3: CASNPIGEGGNTIYF; DNA: TGTGCCAGCAACCCTATTGGGGAAGGGGGAAACACCATATATTTT
J: TRBJ1-1; V: TRBV5-1; size: -; D: -; CDR3: CASSFRSGFTSEAFF; DNA: TGCGCCAGCAGCTTCCGGTCAGGGTTTACTAGTGAAGCTTTCTTT
J: TRBJ1-2; V: TRBV28; size: -; D: TRBD1; CDR3: CASRPYGQGNYGYTF; DNA: TGTGCCAGCAGACCTTACGGACAGGGGAATTATGGCTACACCTTC
J: TRBJ1-5; V: TRBV5-5; size: -; D: -; CDR3: CASSPTSTDQPQHF; DNA: TGTGCCAGCAGCCCGACCTCGACCGATCAGCCCCAGCATTTT
J: TRBJ1-1; V: TRBV28; size: few; D: -; CDR3: CASKGSHTEAFF; DNA: TGTGCCAGCAAGGGCAGTCACACTGAAGCTTTCTTT
J: TRBJ1-2; V: TRBV12-3/TRBV12-4; size: many; D: TRBD1; CDR3: CASSSKTGLNGYTF; DNA: TGTGCCAGCAGTTCCAAGACAGGGCTAAATGGCTACACCTTC
J: TRBJ2-1; V: TRBV7-8; size: many; D: TRBD1; CDR3: CASSPTGNHEQFF; DNA: TGTGCCAGCAGCCCGACAGGGAACCATGAGCAGTTCTTC
J: TRBJ2-7; V: TRBV12-3/TRBV12-4; size: -; D: -; CDR3: CASSTVPLVTNPYEQYF; DNA: TGTGCCAGCAGTACAGTCCCCCTGGTGACTAACCCCTACGAGCAGTACTTC
J: TRBJ2-7; V: TRBV11-2; size: -; D: -; CDR3: CASSLDGGSTAGTRF; DNA: TGTGCCAGCAGCTTAGATGGGGGGTCGACAGCAGGGACTCGCTTC